Below, 21 T cell receptor beta chains from the same sample are listed, as sequenced in a study of OX40 agonist ivuxolimab in advanced cancers. Profiling relied on immunoSEQ multiplex PCR, and the TCRdb table lists in-frame clones only, not all of them. This sample has approximately 58,000 clones, with under 95% found just once. The source material was CD4+ or CD8+ T cells sorted from blood, sampled in a trial of the OX40 agonist ivuxolimab. These receptors all stem from an adult with an advanced solid tumor such as melanoma, head and neck, liver or kidney cancer.

The chain joins TRBV2 to TRBJ1-5; tentatively, D is TRBD1 (5 bases). The CDR3 runs to 14 residues. Germline V lookup: CDR1 SNHLY, CDR2 FYNNEI. V lost 3 bases and J 3 bases, leaving 9 bases between the germline ends. CDR3 in amino acids: CASSETDYNQPQHF. The CDR3 nucleotides are TGTGCCAGCAGTGAGACAGATTACAATCAGCCCCAGCATTTT.

This chain links TRBV6-1 with TRBJ1-5; 7 nucleotides match TRBD1. V was pared by 6 bases and J by 6 bases, with 5 bases of the junction left unmatched. The CDR3 runs 13 residues. Germline lookup yields CDR1 MNHNS and CDR2 SASEGT. CDR3 region: CASSSDRAQPQHF. The CDR3 bases are TGTGCCAGCAGCTCTGACAGGGCTCAGCCCCAGCATTTT.

The J gene is TRBJ2-3, the V gene TRBV10-3; D not certain. The V gene's germline CDR1 is ENHRY and CDR2 SYGVKD. Trimming pared 10 bases from V and 1 base from J, leaving 6 bases between. The length of the CDR3 is 11 residues. Here the CDR3 DNA reads TGTGCCACCGAAGGCACAGATACGCAGTATTTT. Translation: CATEGTDTQYF.

V usage is TRBV5-1 and J usage is TRBJ2-1; TRBD2 agrees at 13 bases. CDR3 length: 17 residues. The V gene's germline CDR1 is SGHRS and CDR2 YFSETQ. The trim removed 0 bases at V and 7 bases at J, leaving 7 bases unmatched. Here the CDR3 reads CASSLGPRTSGSNEQFF. CDR3 sequence (DNA): TGCGCCAGCAGCTTGGGGCCCCGGACTAGCGGGAGTAATGAGCAGTTCTTC. The entire variable domain, with the rest obtained from reference TRBV5-1 and TRBJ2-1, is as follows: KAGVTQTPRYLIKTRGQQVTLSCSPISGHRSVSWYQQTPGQGLQFLFEYFSETQRNKGNFPGRFSGRQFSNSRSEMNVSTLELGDSALYLCASSLGPRTSGSNEQFFGPGTRLTVL.

CDR3 coding DNA: TGTGCCAGCACTGTACAGGGGTCTACAGATACGCAGTATTTT. Residues: CASTVQGSTDTQYF. The V call is TRBV11-3, the J call TRBJ2-3; 7 bases align to TRBD1. The germline gives CDR1 SGHNT, CDR2 YENEEA. This CDR3 contains 14 residues. V trimming: 7 bases; J trimming: 3 bases; junction bases outside the gene matches: 7.

The rearrangement links TRBV7-9 to TRBJ2-5, with 7 bases lining up with TRBD2. J gave up 5 bases and V 1 base, and 4 bases lay outside the gene matches. The CDR3 is 14 residues long. Germline CDR1 SEHNR, CDR2 FQNEAQ (reference sequence). The CDR3 coding sequence is TGTGCCAGCAGCTTAGAGGCAGCGGGGGAGACCCAGTACTTC. It specifies CASSLEAAGETQYF. The complete variable domain, with remaining parts taken from reference TRBV7-9 and TRBJ2-5, reads DTGVSQNPRHKITKRGQNVTFRCDPISEHNRLYWYRQTLGQGPEFLTYFQNEAQLEKSRLLSDRFSAERPKGSFSTLEIQRTEQGDSAMYLCASSLEAAGETQYFGPGTRLLVL.

CDR3 sequence reads: CASSPALEWQQYF. In nucleotides, the CDR3 is TGTGCCAGCTCACCAGCCCTAGAATGGCAGCAGTACTTC. The chain recombines TRBV18 with TRBJ2-7, with no clear D. V shed 2 bases and J shed 8 bases, with 13 bases lying between them. Germline assignment: CDR1 KGHSH and CDR2 LQKENI. This CDR3 has 13 amino acids.

The chain has TRBV7-8 and TRBJ1-3; 10 bases line up with TRBD1. Germline trimming cut 11 bases from V and 1 base from J; bases unmatched to any gene: 11. The CDR3 totals 16 residues. Germline V lookup: CDR1 SGHVS, CDR2 FQNEAQ. CDR3 region: CASTQGQGNSGNTIYF. DNA of the CDR3: TGTGCCTCTACCCAGGGACAGGGGAATTCTGGAAACACCATATATTTT.

The chain links TRBV6-1 to TRBJ2-1; D unresolved. There are 14 residues in the CDR3. Trimming removed 2 bases from V and 3 bases from J, with 8 bases in between. The germline CDR1 and CDR2 sequences are MNHNS and SASEGT. The CDR3 here is CASSESSSYNEQFF. CDR3 nucleotide sequence: TGTGCCAGCAGTGAATCCTCTAGCTACAATGAGCAGTTCTTC.

The chain joins TRBV19 to TRBJ1-1, with 7 nucleotides matching TRBD1. Trimming removed 8 bases from V and 3 bases from J; junction bases left unmatched: 9. The germline gives CDR1 LNHDA, CDR2 SQIVND (reference sequence). This CDR3 spans 14 amino acids. The CDR3 sequence is CASGKGALHTEAFF. The CDR3 coding sequence is TGTGCCAGTGGTAAGGGGGCTTTGCACACTGAAGCTTTCTTT.

A few counts support this clone. The J gene is TRBJ2-5, the V gene TRBV11-3; 13 bases fit TRBD2. Germline V gene sequence: CDR1 SGHNT, CDR2 YENEEA. The CDR3 has 15 residues. J was trimmed by 3 bases and V by 4 bases; bases with no gene match: 2. CDR3 in amino acids: CASSSGTSGKETQYF. The CDR3 DNA reads as TGTGCCAGCAGCTCGGGGACTAGCGGGAAAGAGACCCAGTACTTC.

This clone was seen a few times. The J gene is TRBJ2-7, the V gene TRBV10-2; the D gene is possibly TRBD2 (6 bases). The V gene lost 0 bases and the J gene lost 2 bases, with 8 bases spanning the gap. Germline-derived CDR1 and CDR2 are WSHSY and SAAADI. The CDR3 covers 14 residues. In DNA form, the CDR3 reads TGCGCCAGCAGTGAGTCTGCGGGAACCTACGAGCAGTACTTC. The encoded protein is CASSESAGTYEQYF.

The V and J genes are TRBV28 and TRBJ1-2; D perhaps matches TRBD1 (5 bases). CDR1 and CDR2 from the germline V gene are MDHEN and SYDVKM. There are 14 residues in the CDR3. V was pared by 9 bases and J by 7 bases, with 21 bases between. For the CDR3, the DNA is TGTGCCAGTCTTAACCTAGGGACTCTTTTTGGCTACACCTTC. Translated, it gives CASLNLGTLFGYTF.

This sequence joins TRBV7-5 and TRBJ2-7; whether TRBD2, the table's D call, matches the DNA was not checked. TRBV7-5 is termed a pseudogene. The CDR3 covers 15 residues. This chain's CDR3 is CASSWGLAGGYEQYF. The CDR3 nucleotides read TGTGCCAGCAGCTGGGGACTAGCGGGAGGGTACGAGCAGTACTTC.

This chain uses TRBV5-8 with TRBJ1-1; no clear D. Germline lookup yields CDR1 SGHTS and CDR2 YDEGEE. CDR3 length: 12 amino acids. V was cut by 0 bases and J by 4 bases, with 4 bases left in between. CDR3 nucleotide sequence: TGTGCCAGCAGCTTGGGGCGCACTGAAGCTTTCTTT. This translates into CASSLGRTEAFF.

The CDR3 DNA reads TGTGCCAGCAGTTTGAGGGCCCGGACCGGGGAGCTGTTTTTT. Protein: CASSLRARTGELFF. The V gene is TRBV6-5, the J gene TRBJ2-2; possible D gene TRBD2, 5 bases. The CDR3 extends over 14 amino acids. Germline values: CDR1 MNHEY, CDR2 SVGAGI. Trimming stripped 4 bases from V and 5 bases from J, with 11 bases between.

This chain links TRBV11-3 with TRBJ2-2, with D perhaps assigned TRBD1 or TRBD2 (5 bases each). The CDR3 spans 17 residues. The V end lost 1 base, the J end lost 6 bases, and 18 bases lay between the germline ends. CDR1 SGHNT and CDR2 YENEEA come from the germline V gene. CDR3 sequence (DNA): TGTGCCAGCAGCTTAGGGGGGACGGCTTCTAAAGCCGGGGAGCTGTTTTTT. It translates to CASSLGGTASKAGELFF.

A single count supports this clone. The rearrangement uses TRBV10-3 and TRBJ2-7; 8 positions match TRBD1. This CDR3 is 16 amino acids long. J gave up 0 bases and V 0 bases, and 4 bases lay outside the gene matches. Germline CDR1 reads ENHRY; CDR2 reads SYGVKD. CDR3 sequence: CAISESGQGASYEQYF. CDR3 DNA sequence: TGTGCCATCAGTGAGTCGGGCCAGGGGGCCTCCTACGAGCAGTACTTC.

The chain links TRBV5-1 to TRBJ2-5; 9 positions match TRBD2. CDR3 length equals 14 residues. The V and J ends lost 2 bases and 4 bases, in that order; junction bases with no gene match: 3. Looked up from germline, CDR1 is SGHRS and CDR2 is YFSETQ. The CDR3 DNA reads as TGCGCCAGCAGCTTTAGCGGGAGTTTAGAGACCCAGTACTTC. Translating gives CASSFSGSLETQYF.

V gene TRBV19 combines with J gene TRBJ1-5, with a possible D match to TRBD1 (5 bases). Germline CDR1 is LNHDA and CDR2 is SQIVND (reference sequence). CDR3 size: 13 residues. Deletions cut 4 bases from V and 1 base from J, with 5 bases between. In nucleotides, the CDR3 is TGTGCCAGTAGTAGGGACAGCAATCAGCCCCAGCATTTT. It codes for CASSRDSNQPQHF.

V gene TRBV19 combines with J gene TRBJ1-5; 7 bases agree with TRBD1. Germline lookup yields CDR1 LNHDA and CDR2 SQIVND (reference sequence). The CDR3 runs 15 residues. V was clipped by 7 bases and J by 4 bases; unmatched bases: 10. CDR3 region: CASIKGQSNNQPQHF. The CDR3 nucleotides are TGTGCCAGTATTAAGGGACAGAGTAATAATCAGCCCCAGCATTTT.